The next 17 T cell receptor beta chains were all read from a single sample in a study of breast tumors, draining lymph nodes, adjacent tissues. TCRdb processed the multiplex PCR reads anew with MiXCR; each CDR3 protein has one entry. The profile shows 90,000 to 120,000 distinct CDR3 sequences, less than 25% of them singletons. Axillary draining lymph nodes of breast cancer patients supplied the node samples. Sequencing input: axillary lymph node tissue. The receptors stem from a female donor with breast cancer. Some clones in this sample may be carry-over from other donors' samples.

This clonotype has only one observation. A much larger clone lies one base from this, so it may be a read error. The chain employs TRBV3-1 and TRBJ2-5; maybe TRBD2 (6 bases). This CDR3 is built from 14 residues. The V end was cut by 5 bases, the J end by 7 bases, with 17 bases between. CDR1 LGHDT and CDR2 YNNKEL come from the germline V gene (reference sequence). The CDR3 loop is CASSKSWGVGTQYF. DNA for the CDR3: TGTGCCAGCAGCAAAAGTTGGGGGGTAGGGACCCAGTACTTC.

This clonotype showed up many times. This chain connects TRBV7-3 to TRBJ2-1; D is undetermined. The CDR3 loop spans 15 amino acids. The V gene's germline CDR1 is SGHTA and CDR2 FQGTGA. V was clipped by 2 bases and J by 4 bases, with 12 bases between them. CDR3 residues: CASSLSPIQYNEQFF. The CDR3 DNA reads TGTGCCAGCAGCTTATCACCAATACAGTACAATGAGCAGTTCTTC.

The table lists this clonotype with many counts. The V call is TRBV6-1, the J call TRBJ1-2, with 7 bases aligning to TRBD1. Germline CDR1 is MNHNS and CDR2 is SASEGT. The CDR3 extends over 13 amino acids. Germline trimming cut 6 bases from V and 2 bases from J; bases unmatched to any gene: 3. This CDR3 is CASSRQGNYGYTF. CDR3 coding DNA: TGTGCCAGCAGCAGACAGGGAAACTATGGCTACACCTTC.

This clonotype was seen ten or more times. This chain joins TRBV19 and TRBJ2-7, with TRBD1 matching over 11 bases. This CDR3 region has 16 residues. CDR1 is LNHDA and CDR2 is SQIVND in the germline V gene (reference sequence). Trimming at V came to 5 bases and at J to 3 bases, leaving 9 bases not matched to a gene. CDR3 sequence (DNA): TGTGCCAGTAGTGTCACCGCCGGGACAGGGGGCTACGAGCAGTACTTC. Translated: CASSVTAGTGGYEQYF.

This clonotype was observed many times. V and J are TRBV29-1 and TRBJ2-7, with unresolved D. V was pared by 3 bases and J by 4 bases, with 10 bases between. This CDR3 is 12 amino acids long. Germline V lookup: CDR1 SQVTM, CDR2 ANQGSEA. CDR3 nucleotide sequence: TGCAGCGTTGAGGGGATCCGTTACGAGCAGTACTTC. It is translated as CSVEGIRYEQYF.

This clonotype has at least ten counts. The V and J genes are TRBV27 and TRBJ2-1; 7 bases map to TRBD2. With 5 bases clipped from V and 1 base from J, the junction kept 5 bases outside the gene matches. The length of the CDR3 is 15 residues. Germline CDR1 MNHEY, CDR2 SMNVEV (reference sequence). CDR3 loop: CASSDHSGSYNEQFF. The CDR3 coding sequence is TGTGCCAGCAGTGACCATAGCGGGTCCTACAATGAGCAGTTCTTC.

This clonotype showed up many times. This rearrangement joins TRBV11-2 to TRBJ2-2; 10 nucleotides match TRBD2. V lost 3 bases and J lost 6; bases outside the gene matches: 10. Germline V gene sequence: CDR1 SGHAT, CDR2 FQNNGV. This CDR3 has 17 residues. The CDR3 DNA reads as TGTGCCAGCAGCTTCCCCTCTAGCGGGAGAGTCGCCGGGGAGCTGTTTTTT. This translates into CASSFPSSGRVAGELFF.

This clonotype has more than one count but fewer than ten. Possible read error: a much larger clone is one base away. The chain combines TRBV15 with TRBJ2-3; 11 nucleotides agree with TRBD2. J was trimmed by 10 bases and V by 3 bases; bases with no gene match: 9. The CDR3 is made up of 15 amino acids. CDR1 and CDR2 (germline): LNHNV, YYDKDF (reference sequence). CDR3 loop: CATSSLAGGGDAQYF. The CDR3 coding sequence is TGTGCCACCAGCAGTCTAGCGGGAGGCGGCGATGCGCAGTATTTT.

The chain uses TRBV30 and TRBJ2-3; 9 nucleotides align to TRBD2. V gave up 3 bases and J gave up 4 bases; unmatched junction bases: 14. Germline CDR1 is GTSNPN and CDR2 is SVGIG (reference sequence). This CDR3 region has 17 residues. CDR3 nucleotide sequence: TGTGCCTGGAGGACCTGGTCGCTTAGCGGGAGCCCAGATACGCAGTATTTT. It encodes CAWRTWSLSGSPDTQYF.

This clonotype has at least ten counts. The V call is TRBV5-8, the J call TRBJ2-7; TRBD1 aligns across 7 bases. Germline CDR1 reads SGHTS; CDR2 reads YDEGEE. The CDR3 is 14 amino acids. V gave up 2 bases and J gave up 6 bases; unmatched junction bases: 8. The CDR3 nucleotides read TGTGCCAGCAGCTTCTCCGGGACAGCCTCCGAGCAGTACTTC. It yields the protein CASSFSGTASEQYF.

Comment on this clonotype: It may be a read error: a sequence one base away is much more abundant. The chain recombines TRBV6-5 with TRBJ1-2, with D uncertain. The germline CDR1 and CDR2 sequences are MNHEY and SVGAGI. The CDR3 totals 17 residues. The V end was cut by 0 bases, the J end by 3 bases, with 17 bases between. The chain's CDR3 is CASSYSVWEPQDYGYTF. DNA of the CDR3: TGTGCCAGCAGTTACTCGGTATGGGAACCGCAAGACTATGGCTACACCTTC.

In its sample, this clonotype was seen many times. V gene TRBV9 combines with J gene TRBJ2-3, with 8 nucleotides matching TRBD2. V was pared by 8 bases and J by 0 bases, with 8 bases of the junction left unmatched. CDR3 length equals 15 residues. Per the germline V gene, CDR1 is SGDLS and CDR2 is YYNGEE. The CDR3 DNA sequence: TGTGCCAGTTCAGCGGGGGCCTATAGCACAGATACGCAGTATTTT. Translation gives CASSAGAYSTDTQYF.

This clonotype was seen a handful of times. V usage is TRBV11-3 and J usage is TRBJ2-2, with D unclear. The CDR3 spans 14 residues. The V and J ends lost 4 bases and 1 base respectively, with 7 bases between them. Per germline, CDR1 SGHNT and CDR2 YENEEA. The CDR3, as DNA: TGTGCCAGCAGCTGGCAGAAGAACACCGGGGAGCTGTTTTTT. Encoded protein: CASSWQKNTGELFF.

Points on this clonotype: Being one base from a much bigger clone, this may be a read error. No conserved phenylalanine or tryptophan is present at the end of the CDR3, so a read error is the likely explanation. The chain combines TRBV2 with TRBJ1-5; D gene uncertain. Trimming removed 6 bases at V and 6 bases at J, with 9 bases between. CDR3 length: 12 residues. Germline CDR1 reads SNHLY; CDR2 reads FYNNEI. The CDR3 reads CASRGQPQPQHL. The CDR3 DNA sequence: TGTGCCAGCAGGGGCCAACCTCAGCCCCAGCATTTG.

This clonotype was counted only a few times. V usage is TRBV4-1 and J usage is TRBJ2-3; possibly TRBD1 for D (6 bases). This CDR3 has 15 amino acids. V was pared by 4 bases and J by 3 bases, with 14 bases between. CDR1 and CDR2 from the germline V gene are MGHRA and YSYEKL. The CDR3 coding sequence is TGCGCCAGCAGCCCTTTAAACAGGGCGACAGATACGCAGTATTTT. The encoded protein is CASSPLNRATDTQYF.

CDR3 sequence reads: CASSQDFSGGTPDTQYF. The CDR3 bases are TGCGCCAGCAGCCAAGATTTCTCAGGGGGCACCCCAGATACGCAGTATTTT. The chain links TRBV4-1 to TRBJ2-3; 8 positions match TRBD1. The V gene end was trimmed by 0 bases and the J gene end by 4 bases; junction bases not matched to a gene: 9. Per the germline V gene, CDR1 is MGHRA and CDR2 is YSYEKL. The CDR3 has 17 residues.

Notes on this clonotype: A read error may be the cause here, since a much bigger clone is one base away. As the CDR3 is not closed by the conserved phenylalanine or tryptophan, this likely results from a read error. CDR3 nucleotide sequence: TGTGCCAGCAGCTTACAGGGATTTGGCGCAGATACGCAGTATTCT. Its protein product is CASSLQGFGADTQYS. This chain connects TRBV5-5 to TRBJ2-3, with D perhaps TRBD1 (6 bases). Germline V gene sequence: CDR1 SGHKS, CDR2 YYEKEE (reference sequence). Trimming took off 2 bases at V and 4 bases at J, with 14 bases between the two ends. The CDR3 runs to 15 residues.